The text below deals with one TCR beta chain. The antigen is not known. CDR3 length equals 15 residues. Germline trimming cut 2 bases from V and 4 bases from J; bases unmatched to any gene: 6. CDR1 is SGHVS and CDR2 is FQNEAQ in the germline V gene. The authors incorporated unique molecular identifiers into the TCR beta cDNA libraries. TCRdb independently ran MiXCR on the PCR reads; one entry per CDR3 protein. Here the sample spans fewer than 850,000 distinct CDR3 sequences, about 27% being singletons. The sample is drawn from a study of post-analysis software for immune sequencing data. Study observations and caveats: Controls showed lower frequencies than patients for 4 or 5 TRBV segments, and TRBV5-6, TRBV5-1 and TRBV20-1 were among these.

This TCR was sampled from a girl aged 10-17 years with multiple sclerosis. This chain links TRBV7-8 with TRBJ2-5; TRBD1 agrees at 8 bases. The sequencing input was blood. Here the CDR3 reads CASSLMSGQGETQYF. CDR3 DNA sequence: TGTGCCAGCAGCTTAATGTCCGGACAGGGAGAGACCCAGTACTTC.